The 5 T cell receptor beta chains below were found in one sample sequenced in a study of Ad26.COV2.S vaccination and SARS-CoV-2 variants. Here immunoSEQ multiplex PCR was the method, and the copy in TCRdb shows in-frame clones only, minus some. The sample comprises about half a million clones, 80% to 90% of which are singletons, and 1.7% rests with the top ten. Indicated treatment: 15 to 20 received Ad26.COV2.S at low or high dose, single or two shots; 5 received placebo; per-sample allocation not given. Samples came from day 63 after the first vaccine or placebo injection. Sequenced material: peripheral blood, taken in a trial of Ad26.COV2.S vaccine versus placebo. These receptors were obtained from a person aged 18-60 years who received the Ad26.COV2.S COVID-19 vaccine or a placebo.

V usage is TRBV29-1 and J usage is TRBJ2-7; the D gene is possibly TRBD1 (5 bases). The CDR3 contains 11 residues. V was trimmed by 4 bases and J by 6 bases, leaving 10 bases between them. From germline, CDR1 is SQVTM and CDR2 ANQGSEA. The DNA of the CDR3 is TGCAGCGTTGCCCAAACAGGCGAGCAGTACTTC. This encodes CSVAQTGEQYF.

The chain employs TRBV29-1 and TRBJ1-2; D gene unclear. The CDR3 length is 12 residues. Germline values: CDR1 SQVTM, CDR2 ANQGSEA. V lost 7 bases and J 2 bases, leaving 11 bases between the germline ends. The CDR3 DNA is TGCAGCGCCGACGGTACGAACTATGGCTACACCTTC. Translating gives CSADGTNYGYTF. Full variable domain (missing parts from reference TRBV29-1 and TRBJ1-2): SAVISQKPSRDICQRGTSLTIQCQVDSQVTMMFWYRQQPGQSLTLIATANQGSEATYESGFVIDKFPISRPNLTFSTLTVSNMSPEDSSIYLCSADGTNYGYTFGSGTRLTVV.

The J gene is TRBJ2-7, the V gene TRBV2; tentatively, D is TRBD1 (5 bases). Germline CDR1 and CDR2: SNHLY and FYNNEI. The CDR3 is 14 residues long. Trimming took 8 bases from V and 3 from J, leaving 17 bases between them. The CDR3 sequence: CASQGGAANYEQYF. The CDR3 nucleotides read TGTGCCAGCCAAGGTGGGGCTGCTAACTACGAGCAGTACTTC.

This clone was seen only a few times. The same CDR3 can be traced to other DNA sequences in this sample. CDR3 nucleotide sequence: TGTGCCAGCAGTGCTGACAGGGGCGGCTACACCTTC. This codes for CASSADRGGYTF. The chain has TRBV25-1 and TRBJ1-2, with 8 positions matching TRBD1. Germline values: CDR1 MGHDK, CDR2 SYGVNS. J lost 8 bases, V lost 4 bases, and 3 bases had no gene match. This CDR3 has 12 amino acids.

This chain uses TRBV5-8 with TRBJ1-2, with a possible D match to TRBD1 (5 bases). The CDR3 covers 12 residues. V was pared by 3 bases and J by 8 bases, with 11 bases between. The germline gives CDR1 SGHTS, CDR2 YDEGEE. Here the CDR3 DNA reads TGTGCCAGCAGCTACTACAACAGGGGCTACACCTTC. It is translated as CASSYYNRGYTF.